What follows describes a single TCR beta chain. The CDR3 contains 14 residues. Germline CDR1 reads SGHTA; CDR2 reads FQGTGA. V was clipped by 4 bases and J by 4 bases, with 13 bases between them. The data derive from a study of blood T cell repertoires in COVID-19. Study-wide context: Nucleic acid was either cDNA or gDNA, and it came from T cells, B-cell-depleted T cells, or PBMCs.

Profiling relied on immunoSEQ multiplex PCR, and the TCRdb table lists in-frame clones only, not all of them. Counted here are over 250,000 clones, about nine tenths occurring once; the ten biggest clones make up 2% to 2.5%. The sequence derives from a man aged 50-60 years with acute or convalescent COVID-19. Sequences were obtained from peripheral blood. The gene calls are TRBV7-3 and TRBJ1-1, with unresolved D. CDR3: CASSSEVRGTEAFF. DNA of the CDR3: TGTGCCAGCAGCTCCGAGGTCCGGGGCACTGAAGCTTTCTTT.